This TCR beta chain was captured in a study of shared clonotypes between healthy human individuals. The CDR3 length is 16 residues. The germline V gene encodes CDR1 LNHDA and CDR2 SQIVND (reference sequence). V was pared by 6 bases and J by 2 bases, with 6 bases of the junction left unmatched. The study separated CD4+ cells into CD45RA+ naive and CD45RA-negative memory subsets. With regard to this clone: Antigen: not known.

Overall study results and limits: Genetic and exposure-history diversity was limited by the few donors.

Some clones are missing from TCRdb's copy, which holds only in-frame ones; the method was immunoSEQ multiplex PCR. The sample lists under 1,900,000 clones; approximately 98.5% were seen once. The V gene is TRBV19, the J gene TRBJ2-3, with 12 bases aligning to TRBD2. Sequences were obtained from naive CD4+ T cells sorted from blood. The subset denotes: CD45RA+ positively selected. This receptor was obtained from a man aged 30-40 years in good health. The chain's CDR3 is CASSTLAGGLTDTQYF. Written as DNA, the CDR3 is TGTGCCAGTAGCACTCTAGCGGGAGGGCTCACAGATACGCAGTATTTT.